This note documents a single T cell receptor beta chain sequence. Its antigen remains unknown. The sample belongs to a study of OX40 agonist ivuxolimab in advanced cancers. Study-level results: Some nonresponders additionally presented with little normalized T-cell clonal expansion.

Exclusion applied to patients with autoimmune disease history or systemic immunosuppression. There are 13 residues in the CDR3. Germline CDR1 KGHSH, CDR2 LQKENI. Trimming took 4 bases from V and 6 from J, leaving 9 bases between them. Sequencing used immunoSEQ multiplex PCR; TCRdb keeps in-frame clones, though not all of them. The table has around 58,000 clones, 84% seen once. This receptor was obtained from an adult with an advanced solid tumor such as melanoma, head and neck, liver or kidney cancer. Source: CD4+ or CD8+ T cells sorted from blood, taken in a trial of the OX40 agonist ivuxolimab. V is TRBV18 and J is TRBJ2-2; D is perhaps TRBD1 (6 bases). In DNA, the CDR3 is TGTGCCAGCTCACTAACAGGGTCCGGGGAGCTGTTTTTT. Its translation: CASSLTGSGELFF.